The 27 T cell receptor beta chains given below trace back to one sample, sequenced in a study of blood T cell repertoires in COVID-19 (dated by TCRdb to the early 2020s). The library relied on the immunoSEQ multiplex PCR assay. Entries here come from immuneACCESS through TCRdb and include only in-frame sequences with V and J called. Some clones fail to appear in such tables; in the studies checked, an unresolved V gene covers under half of the shortfall, and the cause of the remainder is unknown. The sample includes about 160,000 clones, with approximately 86% observed a single time. Of the sample, 6.5% to 7.5% falls within the top ten clones. Sequencing was performed on peripheral blood. These TCRs come from a man of 80 years or more with COVID-19, enrolled during active disease.

This sequence joins TRBV5-4 and TRBJ2-5, with D perhaps matching TRBD2 (6 bases). Germline V CDR1 and CDR2: SGHNT, YYREEE (reference sequence). The V gene lost 4 bases and the J gene lost 5 bases, with 12 bases spanning the gap. The length of the CDR3 is 13 residues. The CDR3 DNA is TGTGCCAGCAGCACGGGGGAAACGGAGACCCAGTACTTC. The encoded protein is CASSTGETETQYF.

This sequence joins TRBV10-1 and TRBJ1-4, with TRBD1 matching 11 bases. This CDR3 is 16 amino acids long. J gave up 2 bases and V 6 bases, and 5 bases lay outside the gene matches. From germline, CDR1 is WNHNN and CDR2 SYGVQD (reference sequence). CDR3: CASRADRGRTNEKLFF. As DNA, the CDR3 is TGCGCCAGCAGGGCGGACAGGGGGCGGACTAATGAAAAACTGTTTTTT.

As DNA, the CDR3 is TGTGCCAGCAGTTACCGGCAGGTCATTAGGAACACTGAAGCTTTCTTT. It encodes CASSYRQVIRNTEAFF. The chain uses TRBV6-5 and TRBJ1-1; D unresolved. V lost 2 bases and J 1 base, leaving 14 bases between the germline ends. CDR1 is MNHEY, CDR2 SVGAGI, per germline. This CDR3 contains 16 residues.

V is TRBV5-1 and J is TRBJ2-5, with D possibly TRBD1 on 6 matching bases. V was shortened by 1 base and J by 3 bases, with 10 bases between the two germline ends. CDR1 is SGHRS and CDR2 is YFSETQ in the germline V gene. The CDR3 extends over 14 amino acids. The CDR3 region has the DNA TGCGCCAGCAGCTTGCCATACAGGGAAGAGACCCAGTACTTC. Protein: CASSLPYREETQYF.

V usage is TRBV11-2 and J usage is TRBJ2-3; D not certain. The germline gives CDR1 SGHAT, CDR2 FQNNGV. Trimming took off 1 base at V and 2 bases at J, with 10 bases between the two ends. This CDR3 contains 15 residues. The CDR3 DNA sequence: TGTGCCAGCAGCTTAGGAGGCGGTGTCACAGATACGCAGTATTTT. Translated, it gives CASSLGGGVTDTQYF.

The chain is built from TRBV2 and TRBJ1-2, with TRBD1 matching 7 bases. CDR3 length equals 13 residues. Germline CDR1 is SNHLY and CDR2 is FYNNEI. V lost 7 bases and J lost 3; bases outside the gene matches: 5. The CDR3, as DNA: TGTGCCAGCACAATACAGGGGTACTATGGCTACACCTTC. Its protein is CASTIQGYYGYTF.

The chain carries TRBV27 and TRBJ1-2; 8 nucleotides agree with TRBD1. The V segment lost 2 bases and the J segment 8 bases; nucleotides outside the gene matches: 10. Germline values: CDR1 MNHEY, CDR2 SMNVEV (reference sequence). The CDR3 is 15 amino acids. The CDR3 reads CASSLARQGAKGYTF. The CDR3 DNA reads as TGTGCCAGCAGTTTAGCCCGGCAGGGGGCGAAGGGCTACACCTTC.

The chain employs TRBV3-1 (or the pseudogene TRBV3-2) and TRBJ1-2; tentatively, D is TRBD1 (5 bases). The CDR3 consists of 13 residues. Germline CDR1 and CDR2: LGHDT and YNNKEL (reference sequence). The V end lost 6 bases, the J end lost 8 bases, and 16 bases lay between the germline ends. This CDR3 reads CASSRRGARGYTF. DNA for the CDR3: TGTGCCAGCAGTCGACGTGGGGCACGAGGCTACACCTTC.

The V call is TRBV11-2, the J call TRBJ2-5, with 7 nucleotides matching TRBD1. Germline V CDR1 and CDR2: SGHAT, FQNNGV. With V trimmed by 5 bases and J by 5 bases, 17 bases remained unmatched. This CDR3 is 17 amino acids long. CDR3 sequence (DNA): TGTGCCAGCAGCCCTACCCGCCCGGACAGGATAGGGGAGACCCAGTACTTC. Translation: CASSPTRPDRIGETQYF.

The chain uses TRBV5-6 and TRBJ1-6, with 7 bases matching TRBD1. The CDR3 is made up of 15 amino acids. The germline gives CDR1 SGHDT, CDR2 YYEEEE. The J segment lost 7 bases and the V segment lost 1 base, leaving 5 bases of the junction unmatched. This chain's CDR3 is CASSLSQGRNSPLHF. CDR3 in DNA: TGTGCCAGCAGCTTGTCACAGGGGAGGAATTCACCCCTCCACTTT.

CDR3 residues: CASSLVRLAADTQYF. CDR3 bases: TGTGCCAGCAGCTTAGTTAGACTAGCCGCAGATACGCAGTATTTT. The V gene is TRBV7-2, the J gene TRBJ2-3, with 7 bases matching TRBD2. V trimming: 1 base; J trimming: 4 bases; junction bases outside the gene matches: 5. CDR1 and CDR2 from the germline V gene are SGHTA and FQGNSA. CDR3 length: 15 residues.

This clone showed up just once. The J gene is TRBJ1-3, the V gene TRBV19; D is possibly TRBD1 (5 bases). In germline, CDR1 is LNHDA, CDR2 SQIVND (reference sequence). V lost 5 bases and J lost 0, with 11 bases in between. The CDR3 is 15 amino acids. Here the CDR3 reads CASSPRDSSGNTIYF. CDR3 in DNA: TGTGCCAGTAGTCCCCGCGACAGCTCTGGAAACACCATATATTTT.

This chain's CDR3 is CASSLLQQGNQPQHF. The CDR3 DNA is TGTGCCAGCAGCTTGCTCCAGCAGGGCAATCAGCCCCAGCATTTT. The chain links TRBV5-5 to TRBJ1-5; D is unresolved. This CDR3 comprises 15 residues. The germline CDR1 and CDR2 sequences are SGHKS and YYEKEE (reference sequence). V shed 1 base and J shed 2 bases, with 10 bases lying between them.

The rearrangement joins TRBV3-1 (or the pseudogene TRBV3-2) to TRBJ1-5, with TRBD1 matching 8 bases. The germline V gene encodes CDR1 LGHDT and CDR2 YNNKEL (reference sequence). V lost 0 bases, J lost 4 bases, and 17 bases stayed unmatched. This CDR3 region has 20 residues. This CDR3 is CASSQDPGQGQFYRNQPQHF. The CDR3 DNA reads as TGTGCCAGCAGCCAAGATCCCGGACAGGGACAATTTTATAGAAATCAGCCCCAGCATTTT.

On this clone: Other DNA sequences in the sample encode the same CDR3. V is TRBV12-3 or TRBV12-4 and J is TRBJ1-5; D unresolved. With 5 bases removed from V and 5 bases from J, the gap between germline ends came to 7 bases. The length of the CDR3 is 12 residues. The CDR3 spells CASSPGDQPQHF. The CDR3, as DNA: TGTGCCAGCAGTCCCGGGGATCAGCCCCAGCATTTT.

The J gene is TRBJ2-7, the V gene TRBV5-1; TRBD1 matches at 8 bases. Germline lookup yields CDR1 SGHRS and CDR2 YFSETQ. The CDR3 has 15 residues. Trimming took 2 bases from V and 1 from J; bases not matched to a gene: 5. The CDR3 DNA sequence: TGCGCCAGCAGCTTCCGGACAGGGAGGTCCTACGAGCAGTACTTC. This translates into CASSFRTGRSYEQYF.

J is TRBJ1-1 and V is TRBV18, with 7 bases identical to TRBD1. With V trimmed by 5 bases and J by 0 bases, 3 bases remained unmatched. The germline gives CDR1 KGHSH, CDR2 LQKENI. This CDR3 spans 14 amino acids. Written as DNA, the CDR3 is TGTGCCAGCTCAACGGACAGGATGAACACTGAAGCTTTCTTT. As protein: CASSTDRMNTEAFF.

The V call is TRBV6-5, the J call TRBJ1-5; no clear D. This CDR3 comprises 14 residues. The germline V gene encodes CDR1 MNHEY and CDR2 SVGAGI. Trimming removed 0 bases from V and 5 bases from J, with 8 bases in between. CDR3 in amino acids: CASSYSSGDQPQHF. The DNA of the CDR3 is TGTGCCAGCAGTTACTCGAGCGGAGATCAGCCCCAGCATTTT.

The chain employs TRBV5-1 and TRBJ1-6; TRBD1 matches at 7 bases. J lost 5 bases, V lost 5 bases, and 7 bases had no gene match. This CDR3 has 15 amino acids. Germline V gene lookup returns CDR1 SGHRS and CDR2 YFSETQ. CDR3 loop: CASSLEGQNNSPLHF. As DNA, the CDR3 is TGCGCCAGCAGTCTAGAGGGACAGAATAATTCACCCCTCCACTTT.

The V and J genes are TRBV4-1 and TRBJ2-5, with 7 bases fitting TRBD1. The J segment lost 6 bases and the V segment lost 6 bases, leaving 19 bases of the junction unmatched. The germline V gene has CDR1 MGHRA and CDR2 YSYEKL. This CDR3 spans 17 amino acids. The CDR3 spells CASSPANMGQIEKTQYF. The CDR3 bases are TGCGCCAGCAGTCCCGCCAACATGGGACAGATTGAAAAGACCCAGTACTTC.

This chain connects TRBV7-9 to TRBJ2-3; TRBD2 agrees at 13 bases. The CDR3 extends over 16 amino acids. V lost 7 bases and J lost 1; bases outside the gene matches: 5. Germline V gene data show CDR1 as SEHNR and CDR2 as FQNEAQ (reference sequence). The CDR3 bases are TGTGCCAGCATCCTCGGGACTAGCGGGGGCACAGATACGCAGTATTTT. Protein: CASILGTSGGTDTQYF.

This chain connects TRBV9 to TRBJ1-2, with TRBD1 identical over 7 bases. The germline CDR1 and CDR2 sequences are SGDLS and YYNGEE. This CDR3 is 15 amino acids long. The ends lost 4 bases at V and 4 bases at J; junction bases unmatched: 10. CDR3 in DNA: TGTGCCAGCAGCTCCCAACCCGGGACAGTCTATGGCTACACCTTC. This gives the protein CASSSQPGTVYGYTF. The complete variable domain, with remaining parts taken from reference TRBV9 and TRBJ1-2, reads DSGVTQTPKHLITATGQRVTLRCSPRSGDLSVYWYQQSLDQGLQFLIQYYNGEERAKGNILERFSAQQFPDLHSELNLSSLELGDSALYFCASSSQPGTVYGYTFGSGTRLTVV.

This rearrangement joins TRBV5-4 to TRBJ1-1, with D perhaps TRBD1 (5 bases). Germline CDR1 reads SGHNT; CDR2 reads YYREEE (reference sequence). Trimming pared 3 bases from V and 5 bases from J, leaving 11 bases between. This CDR3 is built from 13 residues. CDR3 in DNA: TGTGCCAGCAGCTCGATAGGGGTTACTGAAGCTTTCTTT. It yields the protein CASSSIGVTEAFF.

The chain links TRBV9 to TRBJ2-3, with 7 positions matching TRBD1. V trimming: 4 bases; J trimming: 0 bases; junction bases outside the gene matches: 5. Germline V CDR1 and CDR2: SGDLS, YYNGEE. CDR3 length equals 15 residues. The CDR3 loop reads CASSPQGLSTDTQYF. The CDR3, as DNA: TGTGCCAGCAGCCCACAGGGGCTTAGCACAGATACGCAGTATTTT.

The V gene is TRBV7-2, the J gene TRBJ1-6; tentative D call: TRBD1 (5 bases). The CDR3 extends over 14 amino acids. Trimming removed 1 base at V and 9 bases at J, with 10 bases between. The germline V gene has CDR1 SGHTA and CDR2 FQGNSA. The CDR3 DNA follows: TGTGCCAGCAGCTTAGTAGGCAGGGCTTCACCCCTCCACTTT. Amino acids: CASSLVGRASPLHF.

The chain has TRBV10-3 and TRBJ1-1; a possible D gene is TRBD1 (6 bases). This CDR3 region has 14 residues. The germline gives CDR1 ENHRY, CDR2 SYGVKD. V was shortened by 7 bases and J by 1 base, with 13 bases between the two germline ends. CDR3 in amino acids: CAINPTGQNTEAFF. As DNA, the CDR3 is TGTGCCATCAATCCCACAGGGCAGAACACTGAAGCTTTCTTT.

The table lists this clone with a count of one. This chain links TRBV4-3 with TRBJ1-5; D is undetermined. V was pared by 0 bases and J by 2 bases, with 8 bases between. The CDR3 runs 15 residues. Germline V gene sequence: CDR1 LGHNA, CDR2 YSLEER. Written as DNA, the CDR3 is TGCGCCAGCAGCCAAGATGGCCAGGGCAATCAGCCCCAGCATTTT. The encoded protein is CASSQDGQGNQPQHF.